These 29 T cell receptor beta chains were all obtained from the same sample, sequenced in a study of T cell responses to AZD1222 COVID-19 vaccine. The repertoire was sequenced with immunoSEQ multiplex PCR; TCRdb's copy has only in-frame clones and lacks some. Found here are approximately 160,000 clones, approximately 93% of them singletons; the top ten hold approximately 0.97%. The sequences come from peripheral blood, collected on day 0 of AZD1222 vaccination. These receptors originate from an adult in good health.

The chain has TRBV3-1 (or the pseudogene TRBV3-2) and TRBJ2-1; tentative D call: TRBD2 (6 bases). Trimming removed 2 bases from V and 9 bases from J, with 11 bases in between. The CDR3 loop spans 13 amino acids. CDR1 is LGHDT and CDR2 is YNNKEL in the germline V gene (reference sequence). CDR3 loop: CASSQFQGGEQFF. In DNA form, the CDR3 reads TGTGCCAGCAGCCAATTTCAGGGAGGTGAGCAGTTCTTC.

The chain is built from TRBV3-1 (or the pseudogene TRBV3-2) and TRBJ1-5; 8 bases align to TRBD1. This CDR3 has 16 residues. V lost 5 bases to trimming and J lost 2 bases; unmatched junction nucleotides: 8. Germline CDR1 and CDR2: LGHDT and YNNKEL (reference sequence). The CDR3 sequence is CASSDTGGWGNQPQHF. The CDR3 DNA is TGTGCCAGCAGCGATACAGGGGGATGGGGCAATCAGCCCCAGCATTTT.

This clone was counted once. This chain links TRBV18 with TRBJ1-1, with TRBD1 identical over 7 bases. This CDR3 has 17 residues. Germline loops: CDR1 KGHSH, CDR2 LQKENI. V lost 3 bases to trimming and J lost 0 bases; unmatched junction nucleotides: 10. DNA of the CDR3: TGTGCCAGCTCACCTCCGAGGGGGCGACGAATGAACACTGAAGCTTTCTTT. This gives the protein CASSPPRGRRMNTEAFF. The full variable domain, completed using reference TRBV18 and TRBJ1-1, is NAGVMQNPRHLVRRRGQEARLRCSPMKGHSHVYWYRQLPEEGLKFMVYLQKENIIDESGMPKERFSAEFPKEGPSILRIQQVVRGDSAAYFCASSPPRGRRMNTEAFFGQGTRLTVV.

The genes are TRBV6-2 or TRBV6-3 and TRBJ1-5; 10 nucleotides line up with TRBD1. CDR3 size: 15 residues. Germline V CDR1 and CDR2: MNHEY, SVGEGT. The V segment lost 2 bases and the J segment 6 bases; nucleotides outside the gene matches: 4. CDR3 loop: CASSYGGTGAQPQHF. The DNA for the CDR3 is TGTGCCAGCAGTTACGGCGGGACAGGGGCTCAGCCCCAGCATTTT.

This chain uses TRBV6-2 or TRBV6-3 with TRBJ2-7; 8 nucleotides agree with TRBD2. This CDR3 is built from 15 residues. Unmatched junction bases numbered 11, after V lost 6 bases and J lost 4 bases. The V gene's germline CDR1 is MNHEY and CDR2 SVGEGT. CDR3 nucleotide sequence: TGTGCCAGCAGCACCATCGGGGGGGGTAGTTACGAGCAGTACTTC. Encoded protein: CASSTIGGGSYEQYF.

The chain uses TRBV6-5 and TRBJ1-6; possible D gene TRBD1, 5 bases. CDR1 and CDR2 from the germline V gene are MNHEY and SVGAGI. CDR3 length: 15 amino acids. The V gene lost 5 bases and the J gene lost 4 bases, with 12 bases spanning the gap. CDR3 sequence (DNA): TGTGCCAGCAGTCGGGACCCCCCATATAATTCACCCCTCCACTTT. Protein sequence: CASSRDPPYNSPLHF.

V gene TRBV10-1 combines with J gene TRBJ1-4; D may be TRBD1 (6 bases). The V end was cut by 11 bases, the J end by 1 base, with 14 bases between. Germline V CDR1 and CDR2: WNHNN, SYGVQD (reference sequence). CDR3 length equals 14 residues. The DNA of the CDR3 is TGCGCCGGGGCTGGGACAAGAACTAATGAAAAACTGTTTTTT. This codes for CAGAGTRTNEKLFF.

This rearrangement joins TRBV4-1 to TRBJ2-2; tentatively, D is TRBD2 (7 bases). Germline loops: CDR1 MGHRA, CDR2 YSYEKL. The CDR3 runs to 17 residues. Trimming left V 6 bases short and J 1 base short, with 18 bases between. The CDR3 reads CASRHLGGGENTGELFF. The CDR3 DNA is TGCGCCAGCAGACACTTGGGCGGGGGCGAGAACACCGGGGAGCTGTTTTTT.

This chain connects TRBV7-2 to TRBJ2-5; 8 bases are a match to TRBD2. V trimming: 7 bases; J trimming: 4 bases; junction bases outside the gene matches: 14. This CDR3 contains 16 residues. The germline V gene has CDR1 SGHTA and CDR2 FQGNSA. CDR3 nucleotide sequence: TGTGCCAGCACCCTATGGTCCGGGGGGGCAGGAGAGACCCAGTACTTC. It is translated as CASTLWSGGAGETQYF.

In this sample, this clone turned up once. J is TRBJ2-3 and V is TRBV5-1, with 8 bases lining up with TRBD2. V lost 4 bases and J lost 4; bases outside the gene matches: 11. The CDR3 consists of 16 residues. CDR1 is SGHRS and CDR2 is YFSETQ in the germline V gene. The CDR3: CASSNTGGAAADTQYF. The CDR3 DNA follows: TGCGCCAGCAGCAATACCGGGGGGGCGGCAGCAGATACGCAGTATTTT. Filled out from reference TRBV5-1 and TRBJ2-3, the complete variable domain reads KAGVTQTPRYLIKTRGQQVTLSCSPISGHRSVSWYQQTPGQGLQFLFEYFSETQRNKGNFPGRFSGRQFSNSRSEMNVSTLELGDSALYLCASSNTGGAAADTQYFGPGTRLTVL.

This clone appeared once. This chain joins TRBV5-1 and TRBJ1-2; 7 bases are a match to TRBD1. The germline V gene has CDR1 SGHRS and CDR2 YFSETQ. V shed 4 bases and J 8 bases; nucleotides not matched to a gene: 14. The CDR3 spans 15 residues. CDR3 in amino acids: CASSDNTGVSGGYTF. The CDR3 coding sequence is TGCGCCAGCAGCGATAACACAGGGGTCTCTGGGGGCTACACCTTC.

The chain recombines TRBV20-1 with TRBJ2-1, with 7 positions matching TRBD2. The length of the CDR3 is 14 residues. CDR1 and CDR2 from the germline V gene are DFQATT and SNEGSKA (reference sequence). With V trimmed by 3 bases and J by 5 bases, 7 bases remained unmatched. Here the CDR3 reads CSASRLAVHNEQFF. In DNA form, the CDR3 reads TGCAGTGCTAGTCGTCTAGCGGTCCACAATGAGCAGTTCTTC.

The chain carries TRBV4-1 and TRBJ2-7, with D unresolved. V was cut by 0 bases and J by 1 base, with 19 bases left in between. Germline V gene lookup returns CDR1 MGHRA and CDR2 YSYEKL. The CDR3 has 18 amino acids. The CDR3 loop is CASSQEPLPARRSYEQYF. In DNA, the CDR3 is TGCGCCAGCAGCCAAGAACCCCTGCCGGCCCGGCGATCCTACGAGCAGTACTTC.

The rearrangement uses TRBV3-1 (or the pseudogene TRBV3-2) and TRBJ1-2; D is unresolved. Trimming shortened V by 0 bases and J by 3 bases, and 11 bases separated the two germline ends. CDR3 size: 15 residues. In germline, CDR1 is LGHDT, CDR2 YNNKEL (reference sequence). CDR3 DNA sequence: TGTGCCAGCAGCCAAGATTTTAACAGTGACTATGGCTACACCTTC. Encoded protein: CASSQDFNSDYGYTF.

CDR3 region: CASSFLGQGAKNIQYF. CDR3 in DNA: TGTGCCAGCAGCTTTCTGGGACAGGGGGCCAAAAACATTCAGTACTTC. V usage is TRBV5-6 and J usage is TRBJ2-4, with TRBD1 matching 10 bases. Germline CDR1 SGHDT, CDR2 YYEEEE. J lost 1 base, V lost 2 bases, and 3 bases had no gene match. CDR3 size: 16 residues.

The chain links TRBV6-5 to TRBJ1-3; D may be TRBD1 (5 bases). The CDR3 length is 14 residues. Trimming took 6 bases from V and 4 from J, leaving 13 bases between them. Looked up from germline, CDR1 is MNHEY and CDR2 is SVGAGI. CDR3 region: CASSRTIPGNTIYF. DNA of the CDR3: TGTGCCAGCAGCCGGACAATCCCCGGAAACACCATATATTTT.

V and J are TRBV11-2 and TRBJ1-6, with D possibly TRBD1 on 5 matching bases. The CDR3 covers 14 residues. Trimming stripped 5 bases from V and 3 bases from J, with 8 bases between. Germline V gives CDR1 SGHAT, CDR2 FQNNGV. CDR3 bases: TGTGCCAGCAGCCCGGGACGCTATAATTCACCCCTCCACTTT. Translating gives CASSPGRYNSPLHF.

In this sample, this clone turned up a few times. The chain links TRBV11-3 to TRBJ1-1; D unresolved. In germline, CDR1 is SGHNT, CDR2 YENEEA. This CDR3 is 12 amino acids long. The ends were cut back, 2 bases at V and 4 bases at J, with 5 bases in the middle. The CDR3 sequence is CASSLSGTEAFF. DNA of the CDR3: TGTGCCAGCAGCTTATCCGGCACTGAAGCTTTCTTT.

This chain links TRBV5-1 with TRBJ2-1, with D unresolved. The CDR3 has 15 residues. With 5 bases removed from V and 9 bases from J, the gap between germline ends came to 21 bases. Germline V CDR1 and CDR2: SGHRS, YFSETQ. CDR3 sequence (DNA): TGCGCCAGCAGTTCGGACCTATCCTGGGCGGCTGAGCAGTTCTTC. Translation gives CASSSDLSWAAEQFF.

This rearrangement joins TRBV6-2 or TRBV6-3 to TRBJ1-2; the D gene is possibly TRBD1 (5 bases). Germline CDR1 MNHEY, CDR2 SVGEGT. The CDR3 sequence is 16 residues long. Trimming removed 2 bases from V and 2 bases from J, with 15 bases in between. The DNA of the CDR3 is TGTGCCAGCAGTTACGGCCGCCGTGGGGGGAACTATGGCTACACCTTC. Protein: CASSYGRRGGNYGYTF.

Comments on this clone: The junction and the germline gene differ at one end; a read error may be behind it. J is TRBJ2-1 and V is TRBV15, with D tentatively TRBD2 (6 bases). The CDR3 sequence is 11 residues long. Germline V CDR1 and CDR2: LNHNV, YYDKDF (reference sequence). DNA for the CDR3: TGTGCCACCGGCAGGAGCGGGGAGCAGTTCTTC. This gives the protein CATGRSGEQFF.

DNA for the CDR3: TGTGCCAGCAGCCACGGACGGGCACAAGCCTCTGGAAACACCATATATTTT. Translated, it gives CASSHGRAQASGNTIYF. The V and J genes are TRBV9 and TRBJ1-3; D call uncertain. From germline, CDR1 is SGDLS and CDR2 YYNGEE. CDR3 length: 17 residues. Between the trimmed V and J ends, which lost 4 bases and 0 bases, there was a span of 17 bases. The full variable domain, with the rest looked up from reference TRBV9 and TRBJ1-3, is DSGVTQTPKHLITATGQRVTLRCSPRSGDLSVYWYQQSLDQGLQFLIQYYNGEERAKGNILERFSAQQFPDLHSELNLSSLELGDSALYFCASSHGRAQASGNTIYFGEGSWLTVV.

The chain uses TRBV19 and TRBJ1-1, with D unclear. There are 16 residues in the CDR3. CDR1 is LNHDA, CDR2 SQIVND, per germline (reference sequence). V was trimmed by 4 bases and J by 1 base, leaving 16 bases between them. The CDR3 bases are TGTGCCAGTAGTAGTCTTCGGACTTACTCGAACACTGAAGCTTTCTTT. Encoded protein: CASSSLRTYSNTEAFF.

J is TRBJ1-6 and V is TRBV19; the match to TRBD1 covers 9 bases. This CDR3 region has 16 residues. V shed 3 bases and J 9 bases; nucleotides not matched to a gene: 9. Germline V gene data show CDR1 as LNHDA and CDR2 as SQIVND (reference sequence). The CDR3 spells CASSIFFGTGLSPLHF. In nucleotides, the CDR3 is TGTGCCAGTAGTATCTTCTTTGGGACAGGGCTTTCACCCCTCCACTTT.

The V and J genes are TRBV15 and TRBJ1-2; 10 bases line up with TRBD1. This CDR3 contains 17 residues. V dropped 0 bases and J dropped 7; count of bases not matched to a gene: 11. The germline V gene encodes CDR1 LNHNV and CDR2 YYDKDF (reference sequence). The DNA of the CDR3 is TGTGCCACCAGCAGAGATCTCGGACAGGGGGTATTGGGTGGCTACACCTTC. Its protein product is CATSRDLGQGVLGGYTF.

As to this clone: A junction end diverges from the germline sequence, so it may reflect a read error. The J gene is TRBJ1-1, the V gene TRBV4-3; unclear D gene. Germline assignment: CDR1 LGHNA and CDR2 YSLEER. The CDR3 loop spans 14 amino acids. The CDR3 spells CASSQGLLNTEAFF. CDR3 sequence (DNA): TGCGCCAGCAGCCAGGGATTATTGAACACTGAAGCTTTTTTT.

V and J are TRBV4-1 and TRBJ2-5; D is undetermined. The length of the CDR3 is 13 residues. Germline V gene data show CDR1 as MGHRA and CDR2 as YSYEKL. The V end lost 2 bases, the J end lost 0 bases, and 4 bases lay between the germline ends. This CDR3 is CASSQLYQETQYF. CDR3 bases: TGCGCCAGCAGCCAATTGTACCAAGAGACCCAGTACTTC.

This chain joins TRBV9 and TRBJ1-6, with D perhaps TRBD1 (6 bases). V lost 5 bases and J 10 bases, leaving 13 bases between the germline ends. This CDR3 is built from 13 residues. Looked up from germline, CDR1 is SGDLS and CDR2 is YYNGEE. The CDR3 is CASSRNRDSPLHF. The CDR3 DNA sequence: TGTGCCAGCAGTCGGAACAGGGACTCACCCCTCCACTTT.

The gene calls are TRBV7-9 and TRBJ1-3; D ambiguous. Deletions cut 5 bases from V and 0 bases from J, with 11 bases between. CDR3 length equals 15 residues. Germline CDR1 is SEHNR and CDR2 is FQNEAQ (reference sequence). CDR3 sequence (DNA): TGTGCCAGCAGCATAAACCAGTACTCTGGAAACACCATATATTTT. This sequence encodes CASSINQYSGNTIYF.